Included here is one T cell receptor (beta chain) sequence, with context. The data were obtained in a study of cytomegalovirus exposure and HLA in healthy donors. Trimming pared 0 bases from V and 2 bases from J, leaving 12 bases between. Germline CDR1 is MNHNY and CDR2 is SVGAGI (reference sequence). The CDR3 runs to 16 residues. Primers for the PCR totalled 60 Vbeta and 13 Jbeta. TCRdb's table, derived via immunoSEQ multiplex PCR, lists solely in-frame clones and lacks some. This sample lists about 130,000 clones; its ten largest clones have under 2%. The source is a man younger than 30 in good health and CMV-seronegative. Sequenced sample: PBMCs. The chain combines TRBV6-6 with TRBJ2-3; a weak D match, TRBD2 (7 bases). The CDR3 protein is CASSYSRGANTDTQYF. DNA of the CDR3: TGTGCCAGCAGTTACTCTCGGGGGGCTAACACAGATACGCAGTATTTT.